The next 14 T cell receptor beta chains were all read from a single sample in a study of blood T cell repertoires in COVID-19. Measured with immunoSEQ multiplex PCR; TCRdb has only the in-frame clones, and not every one. The profile shows around 380,000 clones, about 90% of them singletons. The sequencing input was PBMCs or T cells enriched from blood (not recorded which). These receptor sequences come from a man aged 25 to 45 who had recovered from COVID-19.

The chain couples TRBV7-9 to TRBJ1-1; D possibly corresponds to TRBD1 (5 bases). V was pared by 5 bases and J by 1 base, with 17 bases between. The germline V gene has CDR1 SEHNR and CDR2 FQNEAQ (reference sequence). The CDR3 runs to 16 residues. This CDR3 reads CASSATWGVENTEAFF. The CDR3 bases are TGTGCCAGCAGCGCCACGTGGGGGGTAGAGAACACTGAAGCTTTCTTT.

The rearrangement joins TRBV30 to TRBJ1-6; maybe TRBD1 (5 bases). V gave up 0 bases and J gave up 7 bases, with 16 bases separating them. Germline CDR1 and CDR2: GTSNPN and SVGIG (reference sequence). The CDR3 has 16 residues. CDR3 amino acids: CAWSVSGGHPNSPLHF. The CDR3 DNA sequence: TGTGCCTGGAGTGTTTCCGGGGGTCATCCCAATTCACCCCTCCACTTT.

The J gene is TRBJ2-6, the V gene TRBV14; D uncertain. V was pared by 2 bases and J by 0 bases, with 2 bases between. The CDR3 extends over 14 amino acids. CDR1 is SGHDN and CDR2 is FVKESK in the germline V gene. CDR3 DNA: TGTGCCAGCAGCCAACACTCTGGGGCCAACGTCCTGACTTTC. It codes for CASSQHSGANVLTF.

The V gene is TRBV20-1, the J gene TRBJ1-1; 7 positions agree with TRBD1. The CDR3 is made up of 14 amino acids. Germline trimming cut 3 bases from V and 3 bases from J; bases unmatched to any gene: 7. Germline CDR1 DFQATT, CDR2 SNEGSKA (reference sequence). The CDR3 loop reads CSASGARGYTEAFF. Here the CDR3 DNA reads TGCAGTGCTAGTGGAGCCAGGGGGTACACTGAAGCTTTCTTT.

The chain employs TRBV7-8 and TRBJ2-1, with 11 positions matching TRBD2. CDR3 length equals 15 residues. J lost 6 bases, V lost 5 bases, and 6 bases had no gene match. Germline CDR1 is SGHVS and CDR2 is FQNEAQ. The CDR3 sequence is CASSPGLAVTNEQFF. CDR3 DNA: TGTGCCAGCAGCCCGGGACTAGCGGTGACCAATGAGCAGTTCTTC. The full variable domain, rest sourced from reference TRBV7-8 and TRBJ2-1, is GAGVSQSPRYKVAKRGQDVALRCDPISGHVSLFWYQQALGQGPEFLTYFQNEAQLDKSGLPSDRFFAERPEGSVSTLKIQRTQQEDSAVYLCASSPGLAVTNEQFFGPGTRLTVL.

V gene TRBV3-1 (or the pseudogene TRBV3-2) combines with J gene TRBJ1-5; 10 positions match TRBD1. Germline lookup yields CDR1 LGHDT and CDR2 YNNKEL (reference sequence). This CDR3 comprises 16 residues. V lost 4 bases and J lost 5; bases outside the gene matches: 8. The CDR3: CASSLGGGQGYQPQHF. The CDR3 nucleotides are TGTGCCAGCAGCCTCGGAGGGGGACAGGGGTATCAGCCCCAGCATTTT.

V usage is TRBV15 and J usage is TRBJ1-5; a possible D gene is TRBD1 (6 bases). This CDR3 spans 15 amino acids. CDR1 is LNHNV and CDR2 is YYDKDF in the germline V gene (reference sequence). With 6 bases removed from V and 2 bases from J, the gap between germline ends came to 14 bases. Here the CDR3 DNA reads TGTGCCACCAGAGCGGACAGAGCCGGCAATCAGCCCCAGCATTTT. Residues: CATRADRAGNQPQHF.

V is TRBV6-2 or TRBV6-3 and J is TRBJ1-6; D unclear. The V gene lost 4 bases and the J gene lost 3 bases, with 19 bases spanning the gap. Germline V gives CDR1 MNHEY, CDR2 SVGEGT. There are 18 residues in the CDR3. The CDR3 DNA follows: TGTGCCAGCAGTTCCGGGTCGGGGTCTCTTAACTATAATTCACCCCTCCACTTT. Translating gives CASSSGSGSLNYNSPLHF.

V is TRBV19 and J is TRBJ2-7, with TRBD1 as a possible D gene (6 bases). The ends were cut back, 4 bases at V and 1 base at J, with 8 bases in the middle. The CDR3 runs 13 residues. Germline CDR1 reads LNHDA; CDR2 reads SQIVND (reference sequence). The CDR3 spells CASSNRESYEQYF. The CDR3 DNA follows: TGTGCCAGTAGTAACAGGGAGTCCTACGAGCAGTACTTC.

This clone was counted once. This chain uses TRBV5-7 with TRBJ1-2; weak D call: TRBD1 (5 bases). TRBV5-7 counts as an open reading frame of uncertain function. The CDR3 runs to 16 residues. Trimming cost V 4 bases and J 4 bases, with 20 bases left between them. CDR3 protein: CASSPPPGGILYGYTF. CDR3 DNA: TGTGCCAGCAGCCCCCCCCCGGGGGGGATTCTCTATGGCTACACCTTC.

J is TRBJ2-1 and V is TRBV18, with 9 nucleotides matching TRBD2. Germline assignment: CDR1 KGHSH and CDR2 LQKENI. The CDR3 runs to 16 residues. With V trimmed by 0 bases and J by 5 bases, 5 bases remained unmatched. CDR3 loop: CASSPPSLAGHNEQFF. DNA for the CDR3: TGTGCCAGCTCACCACCGTCTCTAGCGGGGCACAATGAGCAGTTCTTC.

There are a few counts of this clone. Other DNA sequences in this sample translate to the same CDR3. This chain joins TRBV9 and TRBJ1-6; TRBD1 matches at 7 bases. The V segment lost 0 bases and the J segment 9 bases; nucleotides outside the gene matches: 3. Germline-derived CDR1 and CDR2 are SGDLS and YYNGEE. There are 14 residues in the CDR3. CDR3 amino acids: CASSVGAGGSPLHF. CDR3 DNA: TGTGCCAGCAGCGTAGGGGCAGGGGGTTCACCCCTCCACTTT.

This chain joins TRBV6-5 and TRBJ1-5; 9 bases agree with TRBD1. CDR1 is MNHEY and CDR2 is SVGAGI in the germline V gene. V shed 5 bases, J shed 6 bases, and the junction held 8 bases outside the gene matches. The CDR3 runs to 15 residues. The DNA for the CDR3 is TGTGCCAGCAGTCCATCCGGGACAGGGATTCAGCCCCAGCATTTT. Translated, it gives CASSPSGTGIQPQHF.

The chain links TRBV2 to TRBJ1-5, with D perhaps TRBD1 (6 bases). Trimming took 8 bases from V and 7 from J, leaving 9 bases between them. The CDR3 covers 11 residues. In germline, CDR1 is SNHLY, CDR2 FYNNEI. This CDR3 reads CASSQGQPQHF. The DNA for the CDR3 is TGTGCCAGCTCGCAGGGGCAGCCCCAGCATTTT.